Listed below are T cell receptor beta chains from one sample, sequenced in a study of T cell responses to AZD1222 COVID-19 vaccine. Profiled with immunoSEQ multiplex PCR; TCRdb holds only in-frame clones, not every one. This repertoire shows about 120,000 clones, around nine tenths found once; its top ten account for around 1.4%. The sequencing here drew on peripheral blood, taken 28 days after the second AZD1222 dose. These receptors all stem from an adult who received the AZD1222 COVID-19 vaccine. Each CDR3 is given with its conserved first and last residue. Fields, in order: CDR3 protein, CDR3 DNA, clone size, V gene, CDR3 length, D gene, J gene. A D gene is named only where the DNA matches it firmly. Some rows mark clone size as missing; the rest say once, few, many or name a class of expanded clone.

CASRSPGAETQYF	TGTGCCAGCAGGTCCCCAGGGGCAGAGACCCAGTACTTC	-	TRBV6-5	13	-	TRBJ2-5
CASSPNLNTEAFF	TGTGCCAGCTCACCAAATCTGAACACTGAAGCTTTCTTT	-	TRBV18	13	-	TRBJ1-1
CASNTGVYSNQPQHF	TGTGCCAGCAACACAGGGGTCTATAGCAATCAGCCCCAGCATTTT	once	TRBV6-5	15	TRBD1	TRBJ1-5
CASSVVGGDEKLFF	TGTGCCAGCAGCGTAGTAGGGGGTGATGAAAAACTGTTTTTT	-	TRBV9	14	-	TRBJ1-4
CASSGGTPYGYTF	TGTGCCAGCAGTGGGGGGACACCTTATGGCTACACCTTC	-	TRBV2	13	-	TRBJ1-2
CASQEQGSNTGELFF	TGTGCCAGCCAGGAACAGGGCTCGAACACCGGGGAGCTGTTTTTT	-	TRBV7-3	15	-	TRBJ2-2
CASSQTGTFYSPLHF	TGTGCCAGCAGTCAAACCGGGACTTTTTATTCACCCCTCCACTTT	-	TRBV7-9	15	-	TRBJ1-6
CASRGLAGGPMDIQYF	TGCGCCAGCAGGGGACTAGCGGGAGGCCCCATGGACATTCAGTACTTC	-	TRBV5-1	16	TRBD2	TRBJ2-4
CASSIRGSNEKLFF	TGTGCCAGTAGTATCAGGGGCTCTAATGAAAAACTGTTTTTT	-	TRBV19	14	-	TRBJ1-4
CASSPPSAGNQPQHF	TGTGCCAGCTCACCTCCCAGTGCGGGCAATCAGCCCCAGCATTTT	-	TRBV18	15	-	TRBJ1-5
CASCSGLAVSNEQFF	TGTGCCAGTTGTTCCGGACTAGCTGTTTCCAATGAGCAGTTCTTC	-	TRBV2	15	TRBD2	TRBJ2-1
CASSVRAVQETQYF	TGTGCCAGCAGCGTAAGGGCAGTACAAGAGACCCAGTACTTC	-	TRBV9	14	-	TRBJ2-5
CASSLRTSGSGYEQYF	TGTGCCAGCAGTCTCCGGACTAGCGGGAGTGGCTACGAGCAGTACTTC	-	TRBV6-6	16	TRBD2	TRBJ2-7
CASSQWGRQSSYEQYF	TGCGCCAGCAGCCAGTGGGGCAGACAATCCTCCTACGAGCAGTACTTC	-	TRBV4-1	16	-	TRBJ2-7
CASSERLAGGPEDTQYF	TGTGCCAGCAGTGAAAGACTAGCGGGTGGCCCGGAGGATACGCAGTATTTT	-	TRBV6-4	17	TRBD2	TRBJ2-3
CAISTGIGTEAFF	TGTGCCATCTCGACAGGGATTGGCACTGAAGCTTTCTTT	-	TRBV3-1/TRBV3-2	13	TRBD1	TRBJ1-1
CASSLGLNTEAFF	TGCGCCAGCAGCTTGGGTTTGAACACTGAAGCTTTCTTT	-	TRBV5-1	13	-	TRBJ1-1
CASTPGTSGHEQYF	TGTGCCAGCACTCCCGGGACTAGCGGCCACGAGCAGTACTTC	-	TRBV28	14	TRBD2	TRBJ2-7
CASSWGTGGRNEKLFF	TGCGCCAGCAGCTGGGGGACAGGGGGTCGGAATGAAAAACTGTTTTTT	-	TRBV5-1	16	TRBD1	TRBJ1-4
CASSPAAGTLSEAFF	TGTGCCAGCAGCCCTGCTGCGGGCACATTATCGGAAGCTTTCTTT	-	TRBV3-1/TRBV3-2	15	-	TRBJ1-1
CASREGSAPQHF	TGTGCCAGTAGGGAGGGATCAGCCCCCCAGCATTTT	-	TRBV19	12	-	TRBJ1-5
CASSLVGLAGEEQFF	TGTGCCAGCAGCTTAGTCGGACTAGCGGGAGAGGAGCAGTTCTTC	-	TRBV7-2	15	TRBD2	TRBJ2-1
CASSLGRTDNYGYTF	TGCGCCAGCAGCTTGGGCCGGACGGACAACTATGGCTACACCTTC	-	TRBV5-1	15	-	TRBJ1-2
CATLGTANNYGYTF	TGTGCCACTCTCGGCACTGCTAATAACTATGGCTACACCTTC	-	TRBV10-3	14	-	TRBJ1-2
CAWRAPGQGSTDTQYF	TGTGCCTGGAGGGCCCCGGGACAGGGAAGCACAGATACGCAGTATTTT	once	TRBV30	16	TRBD1	TRBJ2-3
CAISGGAIQYF	TGTGCCATCAGTGGGGGAGCCATTCAGTACTTC	once	TRBV10-3	11	-	TRBJ2-4
CASSAFGGTSGFTDTQYF	TGTGCCAGCAGCGCCTTCGGAGGGACTAGCGGATTTACAGATACGCAGTATTTT	-	TRBV9	18	TRBD2	TRBJ2-3
CASSFGRFTEAFF	TGCGCCAGCAGCTTTGGCAGGTTTACTGAAGCTTTCTTT	-	TRBV5-1	13	-	TRBJ1-1
CASSPGQGNINYGYTF	TGTGCCAGCAGCCCGGGACAGGGGAATATTAACTATGGCTACACCTTC	-	TRBV7-6	16	TRBD1	TRBJ1-2
CASSPERGYEQYF	TGTGCCAGCAGCCCGGAACGGGGCTACGAGCAGTACTTC	-	TRBV7-2	13	-	TRBJ2-7
CASSPRTGLGNTIYF	TGTGCCAGCTCACCACGGACAGGGTTGGGAAACACCATATATTTT	-	TRBV18	15	TRBD1	TRBJ1-3
CASSQDTSGGPLYEQYF	TGTGCCAGCAGCCAAGATACTAGCGGGGGTCCTCTATACGAGCAGTACTTC	-	TRBV4-2	17	TRBD2	TRBJ2-7
CASAPSGSSYEQYF	TGTGCCAGCGCCCCTAGCGGAAGCTCCTACGAGCAGTACTTC	-	TRBV7-9	14	TRBD2	TRBJ2-7
CASSRQGGYTF	TGTGCCAGCAGTCGGCAGGGTGGCTACACCTTC	once	TRBV25-1	11	-	TRBJ1-2
CAISGDRGGETQYF	TGTGCCATCAGTGGAGACAGGGGTGGAGAGACCCAGTACTTC	-	TRBV10-3	14	TRBD1	TRBJ2-5
CASSPGTGIYEQYF	TGTGCCAGCAGCCCCGGGACAGGGATCTACGAGCAGTACTTC	-	TRBV11-2	14	TRBD1	TRBJ2-7
CASSYTGALIINYTEAFF	TGTGCCAGCAGCTATACAGGGGCCCTCATTATAAACTACACTGAAGCTTTCTTT	-	TRBV5-4	18	TRBD1	TRBJ1-1
CASSEPGQGINEQYF	TGCGCCAGCAGCGAACCGGGACAGGGGATCAACGAGCAGTACTTC	-	TRBV10-1	15	TRBD1	TRBJ2-7
CASSDRASGGGEQFF	TGTGCCAGCAGTGACAGGGCTAGCGGCGGTGGTGAGCAGTTCTTC	-	TRBV6-4	15	TRBD2	TRBJ2-1
CATSGGTANSNQPQHF	TGTGCCACCAGCGGCGGGACAGCGAATAGCAATCAGCCCCAGCATTTT	-	TRBV15	16	TRBD1	TRBJ1-5
CAWRRGAYEQYF	TGTGCCTGGAGGAGGGGGGCCTACGAGCAGTACTTC	once	TRBV30	12	-	TRBJ2-7
CASRMGGGPVDTQYF	TGCGCCAGCAGAATGGGTGGTGGTCCGGTGGATACGCAGTATTTT	few	TRBV5-1	15	-	TRBJ2-3
CASSPSSPGGLDTEAFF	TGTGCCAGCTCACCCTCCTCACCGGGGGGCTTGGACACTGAAGCTTTCTTT	-	TRBV18	17	-	TRBJ1-1
CASSTTQGTLIQPQHF	TGTGCCAGCAGTACTACCCAGGGGACTCTAATCCAGCCCCAGCATTTT	-	TRBV27	16	-	TRBJ1-5
CASRYREAGNQPQHF	TGTGCCAGCAGATACAGGGAGGCGGGCAATCAGCCCCAGCATTTT	-	TRBV28	15	-	TRBJ1-5
CASSEIADMNTEAFF	TGTGCCAGCAGTGAAATAGCAGATATGAACACTGAAGCTTTCTTT	-	TRBV6-1	15	-	TRBJ1-1
CASSLGGTSEFF	TGTGCCAGCAGCTTAGGAGGGACTAGCGAGTTCTTC	-	TRBV7-2	12	TRBD2	TRBJ2-1
CASSIGTGGYQPQHF	TGTGCCAGTAGTATAGGGACAGGGGGTTATCAGCCCCAGCATTTT	-	TRBV19	15	TRBD1	TRBJ1-5
CASSLVGTDNSPLHF	TGCGCCAGCAGCTTGGTAGGGACAGATAATTCACCCCTCCACTTT	once	TRBV5-1	15	TRBD1	TRBJ1-6
CASGQGYNSPLHF	TGTGCGTCCGGACAGGGGTATAATTCACCCCTCCACTTT	-	TRBV11-2	13	TRBD1	TRBJ1-6
CASSINGQRPAWNNSPLHF	TGTGCCAGTAGTATAAATGGACAGCGTCCAGCCTGGAATAATTCACCCCTCCACTTT	once	TRBV19	19	-	TRBJ1-6